The 10 T cell receptor beta chains reported below all come from one sample, sequenced in a study of regulatory T cells in long-lasting Graves disease. Time point meaning: persistent/refractory GD, antithyroid drugs over 5 years with positive TRAb. PBMC-extracted RNA yielded the TCR library. According to the study, TCR beta libraries were built with iRepertoire HTBI primers and CDR3-region Arm-PCR. Each CDR3 protein gets one entry after TCRdb re-called the multiplex PCR reads with MiXCR. The data show 400,000 to 600,000 distinct CDR3 sequences, around a fifth seen once. Sample: peripheral blood mononuclear cells (PBMCs), taken when the disease was refractory, from a patient treated with antithyroid drugs. These receptors were obtained from a female donor with Graves disease.

The chain combines TRBV7-9 with TRBJ1-2, with a weak D call TRBD1 (5 bases). CDR1 and CDR2 (germline): SEHNR, FQNEAQ (reference sequence). V gave up 1 base and J gave up 4 bases, with 16 bases separating them. The CDR3 contains 16 residues. The CDR3 spells CASSLGGSQGGYGYTF. The CDR3 DNA sequence: TGTGCCAGCAGCTTAGGGGGTTCGCAGGGAGGCTATGGCTACACCTTC. The variable domain in full, completed from reference TRBV7-9 and TRBJ1-2, reads DTGVSQNPRHKITKRGQNVTFRCDPISEHNRLYWYRQTLGQGPEFLTYFQNEAQLEKSRLLSDRFSAERPKGSFSTLEIQRTEQGDSAMYLCASSLGGSQGGYGYTFGSGTRLTVV.

This clonotype was counted at least ten times. The V gene is TRBV2, the J gene TRBJ2-7; D may be TRBD1 (5 bases). The V and J ends lost 9 bases and 6 bases respectively, with 12 bases between them. From germline, CDR1 is SNHLY and CDR2 FYNNEI. The CDR3 spans 11 residues. The chain's CDR3 is CARGVTTEQYF. CDR3 DNA: TGTGCCAGAGGGGTTACGACCGAGCAGTACTTC.

This clonotype was recorded many times. V gene TRBV11-2 combines with J gene TRBJ1-2; D gene uncertain. The CDR3 is 14 residues long. Germline V gives CDR1 SGHAT, CDR2 FQNNGV. V gave up 0 bases and J gave up 6 bases, with 11 bases separating them. The DNA for the CDR3 is TGTGCCAGCAGCTTAGATCCCTGGAACCATGGCTACACCTTC. Its protein product is CASSLDPWNHGYTF.

This chain joins TRBV3-1 and TRBJ2-5; 12 nucleotides match TRBD2. J gave up 4 bases and V 3 bases, and 9 bases lay outside the gene matches. CDR1 LGHDT and CDR2 YNNKEL come from the germline V gene (reference sequence). The length of the CDR3 is 17 residues. As DNA, the CDR3 is TGTGCCAGCAGCCATCTGCCTAGCGGGGGGGCCCCAGAGACCCAGTACTTC. Protein sequence: CASSHLPSGGAPETQYF.

This clonotype was seen repeatedly, ten times or more. This chain links TRBV12-3 or TRBV12-4 with TRBJ2-7; TRBD1 matches 10 bases. V was pared by 5 bases and J by 3 bases, with 4 bases of the junction left unmatched. The CDR3 totals 14 residues. CDR3 sequence reads: CASSHGDRGYEQYF. The CDR3 DNA reads TGTGCCAGCAGTCATGGGGACAGGGGCTACGAGCAGTACTTC.

The chain has TRBV7-9 and TRBJ2-2; no clear D. V was trimmed by 10 bases and J by 4 bases, leaving 4 bases between them. CDR1 is SEHNR, CDR2 FQNEAQ, per germline (reference sequence). The CDR3 consists of 10 residues. The CDR3 DNA is TGTGCCACTAGCACCGGGGAGCTGTTTTTT. It yields the protein CATSTGELFF.

The CDR3 sequence: CSAREPGMRIWNSPLHF. In nucleotides, the CDR3 is TGCAGTGCTAGAGAACCTGGTATGAGAATTTGGAATTCACCCCTCCACTTT. This sequence joins TRBV20-1 and TRBJ1-6; D is uncertain. Germline lookup yields CDR1 DFQATT and CDR2 SNEGSKA (reference sequence). The CDR3 totals 17 residues. The V end lost 0 bases, the J end lost 7 bases, and 19 bases lay between the germline ends.

The chain couples TRBV12-3 or TRBV12-4 to TRBJ1-6; TRBD1 agrees at 9 bases. The CDR3 runs 15 residues. Trimming removed 3 bases from V and 8 bases from J; junction bases left unmatched: 5. CDR3 DNA: TGTGCCAGCAGTTTCTACAGGGGGCGGTATTCACCCCTCCACTTT. This sequence encodes CASSFYRGRYSPLHF.

The chain has TRBV3-1 and TRBJ1-1; a weak D match, TRBD1 (6 bases). Trimming shortened V by 0 bases and J by 0 bases, and 11 bases separated the two germline ends. The germline V gene encodes CDR1 LGHDT and CDR2 YNNKEL (reference sequence). The CDR3 runs 16 residues. CDR3 coding DNA: TGTGCCAGCAGCCAAGATTCTACAGGGATGAACACTGAAGCTTTCTTT. Its protein product is CASSQDSTGMNTEAFF.

This clonotype was seen at least ten times. The chain links TRBV29-1 to TRBJ1-2; 10 bases agree with TRBD1. There are 13 residues in the CDR3. V shed 5 bases and J 6 bases; nucleotides not matched to a gene: 6. CDR1 and CDR2 from the germline V gene are SQVTM and ANQGSEA. The CDR3 is CSVSGTGVHGYTF. The CDR3 DNA reads TGCAGCGTTTCCGGGACAGGGGTCCATGGCTACACCTTC.